These 24 T cell receptor beta chains were all obtained from the same sample, sequenced in a study of blood T cell repertoires in COVID-19 (dated by TCRdb to the early 2020s). Library construction relied on the immunoSEQ multiplex PCR assay. In its TCRdb copy, this immuneACCESS table keeps in-frame sequences only and misses some clones. Where compared with another copy, unresolved V genes explain less than half of these, and the others have no known cause. The sample profile shows roughly 350,000 clones; almost 90% of them were found once. The ten biggest clones cover 6% to 8% of the sample. The sample was peripheral blood. The receptors here all came from a woman in her 70s with COVID-19, enrolled during active disease.

A word on this clone: One end of the junction varies from germline; a read error may be responsible. The chain employs TRBV5-1 and TRBJ2-7; no reliable D call. Per germline, CDR1 SGHRS and CDR2 YFSETQ. The CDR3 covers 10 residues. CDR3 residues: CASSFYGQYF. DNA for the CDR3: TGCGCCAGCAGCTTTTACGGGCAGTACTTC.

The rearrangement joins TRBV12-5 to TRBJ1-1, with D possibly being TRBD1 (5 bases). CDR1 is LGHNT and CDR2 is FRNRAP in the germline V gene. This CDR3 spans 14 amino acids. The V end lost 1 base, the J end lost 0 bases, and 6 bases lay between the germline ends. The CDR3 DNA follows: TGTGCTAGTGGTTTGGAGACAGTGAACACTGAAGCTTTCTTT. It is translated as CASGLETVNTEAFF.

The gene calls are TRBV7-2 and TRBJ2-2; 11 bases match TRBD2. Germline CDR1 is SGHTA and CDR2 is FQGNSA. After removal of 2 bases from V and 2 bases from J, the junction contained 7 bases not matched to a gene. The CDR3 is made up of 18 amino acids. The CDR3 DNA reads as TGTGCCAGCAGCTTATTTGCTAGCGGGGGGCGCAACACCGGGGAGCTGTTTTTT. Residues: CASSLFASGGRNTGELFF.

The chain couples TRBV2 to TRBJ2-3; a weak D match, TRBD1 (5 bases). There are 14 residues in the CDR3. Trimming removed 6 bases from V and 2 bases from J, with 12 bases in between. Per germline, CDR1 SNHLY and CDR2 FYNNEI. CDR3 residues: CASRETGFTDTQYF. Written as DNA, the CDR3 is TGTGCCAGCAGAGAAACAGGATTCACAGATACGCAGTATTTT. Supplemented by reference TRBV2 and TRBJ2-3, the full variable domain reads EPEVTQTPSHQVTQMGQEVILRCVPISNHLYFYWYRQILGQKVEFLVSFYNNEISEKSEIFDDQFSVERPDGSNFTLKIRSTKLEDSAMYFCASRETGFTDTQYFGPGTRLTVL.

The rearrangement links TRBV6-6 to TRBJ2-6; 8 bases agree with TRBD1. This CDR3 region has 16 residues. The trim removed 6 bases at V and 0 bases at J, leaving 4 bases unmatched. Germline CDR1 MNHNY, CDR2 SVGAGI (reference sequence). CDR3 coding DNA: TGTGCCAGCAGCTCAACAGGGGGCTCTGGGGCCAACGTCCTGACTTTC. Amino acids: CASSSTGGSGANVLTF.

V and J are TRBV7-3 and TRBJ2-6; D remains ambiguous. This CDR3 is 14 amino acids long. The V gene's germline CDR1 is SGHTA and CDR2 FQGTGA. Trimming cost V 2 bases and J 2 bases, with 4 bases left between them. CDR3 residues: CASSLYAGANVLTF. CDR3 nucleotide sequence: TGTGCCAGCAGCTTATATGCTGGGGCCAACGTCCTGACTTTC. Combining the CDR3 with reference TRBV7-3 and TRBJ2-6 gives the whole variable domain GAGVSQTPSNKVTEKGKYVELRCDPISGHTALYWYRQSLGQGPEFLIYFQGTGAADDSGLPNDRFFAVRPEGSVSTLKIQRTERGDSAVYLCASSLYAGANVLTFGAGSRLTVL.

The chain combines TRBV6-5 with TRBJ1-6; 9 bases agree with TRBD1. Germline trimming cut 6 bases from V and 9 bases from J; bases unmatched to any gene: 6. Germline V gene data show CDR1 as MNHEY and CDR2 as SVGAGI. CDR3 length: 14 residues. The CDR3 loop is CASSKDRGSSPLHF. The CDR3 DNA reads TGTGCCAGCAGCAAGGACAGGGGTAGTTCACCCCTCCACTTT.

The gene calls are TRBV18 and TRBJ2-1; 9 bases agree with TRBD2. The germline V gene has CDR1 KGHSH and CDR2 LQKENI. With V trimmed by 2 bases and J by 5 bases, 7 bases remained unmatched. This CDR3 region has 16 residues. The DNA of the CDR3 is TGTGCCAGCTCACCATATGCGGCTAGCGGGGACAATGAGCAGTTCTTC. Protein sequence: CASSPYAASGDNEQFF. Supplemented by reference TRBV18 and TRBJ2-1, the full variable domain reads NAGVMQNPRHLVRRRGQEARLRCSPMKGHSHVYWYRQLPEEGLKFMVYLQKENIIDESGMPKERFSAEFPKEGPSILRIQQVVRGDSAAYFCASSPYAASGDNEQFFGPGTRLTVL.

The chain has TRBV6-5 and TRBJ1-5; unclear D gene. The CDR3 has 13 amino acids. Germline V gives CDR1 MNHEY, CDR2 SVGAGI. Deletions cut 4 bases from V and 5 bases from J, with 9 bases between. CDR3 coding DNA: TGTGCCAGCAGTTGGAGGGAAGATCAGCCCCAGCATTTT. Amino acid sequence: CASSWREDQPQHF.

The chain joins TRBV7-2 to TRBJ1-1, with D maybe TRBD1 (6 bases). Trimming took 1 base from V and 1 from J, leaving 10 bases between them. The CDR3 totals 15 residues. In germline, CDR1 is SGHTA, CDR2 FQGNSA. CDR3 DNA: TGTGCCAGCAGCTTAGTCGGACAGAAGAACACTGAAGCTTTCTTT. This gives the protein CASSLVGQKNTEAFF.

V gene TRBV10-3 combines with J gene TRBJ2-7; the match to TRBD2 covers 8 bases. V lost 4 bases, J lost 4 bases, and 3 bases stayed unmatched. Germline V gene data show CDR1 as ENHRY and CDR2 as SYGVKD. The CDR3 sequence is 13 residues long. CDR3 loop: CAISGGLAYEQYF. Here the CDR3 DNA reads TGTGCCATCAGTGGAGGACTAGCTTACGAGCAGTACTTC.

Only a few counts were recorded for this clone. The V call is TRBV18, the J call TRBJ1-1; 7 bases are a match to TRBD1. V lost 8 bases to trimming and J lost 3 bases; unmatched junction nucleotides: 6. The CDR3 sequence is 13 residues long. Germline assignment: CDR1 KGHSH and CDR2 LQKENI. The CDR3 spells CASVGQFDTEAFF. CDR3 in DNA: TGTGCCAGCGTGGGACAGTTCGACACTGAAGCTTTCTTT.

The V and J genes are TRBV18 and TRBJ1-1, with TRBD1 matching over 7 bases. The V segment lost 2 bases and the J segment 6 bases; nucleotides outside the gene matches: 3. The germline gives CDR1 KGHSH, CDR2 LQKENI. The CDR3 contains 13 residues. CDR3: CASSPGTEAEAFF. CDR3 sequence (DNA): TGTGCCAGCTCACCAGGGACAGAGGCTGAAGCTTTCTTT. The variable domain in full, with the rest retrieved from reference TRBV18 and TRBJ1-1, is NAGVMQNPRHLVRRRGQEARLRCSPMKGHSHVYWYRQLPEEGLKFMVYLQKENIIDESGMPKERFSAEFPKEGPSILRIQQVVRGDSAAYFCASSPGTEAEAFFGQGTRLTVV.

CDR3 protein: CASSVGGGTAETQYF. DNA of the CDR3: TGTGCCAGCAGCGTAGGGGGAGGCACAGCAGAGACCCAGTACTTC. The rearrangement uses TRBV9 and TRBJ2-5, with D perhaps TRBD2 (6 bases). Germline CDR1 reads SGDLS; CDR2 reads YYNGEE. Trimming took 0 bases from V and 4 from J, leaving 13 bases between them. This CDR3 is 15 amino acids long.

The chain couples TRBV27 to TRBJ2-2, with TRBD2 as a possible D gene (5 bases). Germline V lookup: CDR1 MNHEY, CDR2 SMNVEV (reference sequence). This CDR3 has 13 residues. Trimming removed 7 bases at V and 5 bases at J, with 11 bases between. Here the CDR3 reads CASKRTVTGELFF. The CDR3, as DNA: TGTGCCAGCAAGCGGACCGTTACCGGGGAGCTGTTTTTT.

The J gene is TRBJ2-1, the V gene TRBV7-8, with TRBD1 as a possible D gene (5 bases). The CDR3 totals 12 residues. V was shortened by 4 bases and J by 7 bases, with 8 bases between the two germline ends. Germline V gene lookup returns CDR1 SGHVS and CDR2 FQNEAQ. CDR3 coding DNA: TGTGCCAGCAGCTCTAGGGGAAATGAGCAGTTCTTC. Amino acid sequence: CASSSRGNEQFF.

The chain is built from TRBV21-1 and TRBJ1-1; TRBD1 reflects the table's D call only, with no check against the DNA. TRBV21-1 is deemed a pseudogene. CDR3 length: 16 amino acids. This chain's CDR3 is CASSKGRDSQNTEAFF. Written as DNA, the CDR3 is TGTGCCAGCAGCAAAGGCAGGGACAGCCAGAACACTGAAGCTTTCTTT.

The J gene is TRBJ1-4, the V gene TRBV7-9, with 7 bases identical to TRBD1. Unmatched junction bases numbered 9, after V lost 6 bases and J lost 5 bases. The CDR3 length is 15 residues. The V gene's germline CDR1 is SEHNR and CDR2 FQNEAQ (reference sequence). This CDR3 is CASSPRQGGNEKLFF. CDR3 nucleotide sequence: TGTGCCAGCAGTCCTAGACAGGGCGGGAATGAAAAACTGTTTTTT.

This clone was detected only once. This chain connects TRBV18 to TRBJ1-4, with D perhaps matching TRBD1 (6 bases). The CDR3 spans 14 residues. Germline CDR1 is KGHSH and CDR2 is LQKENI. With 6 bases removed from V and 1 base from J, the gap between germline ends came to 9 bases. CDR3 sequence reads: CASSLRGTNEKLFF. CDR3 nucleotides: TGTGCCAGCTCCCTCAGGGGAACTAATGAAAAACTGTTTTTT.

The chain is built from TRBV28 and TRBJ1-5; D ambiguous. The V gene's germline CDR1 is MDHEN and CDR2 SYDVKM. This CDR3 has 15 amino acids. V shed 5 bases and J shed 6 bases, with 17 bases lying between them. Written as DNA, the CDR3 is TGTGCCAGCAGTCCAAAGAAGACATTTTTTCAGCCCCAGCATTTT. As protein: CASSPKKTFFQPQHF.

This clone was seen a single time. This rearrangement joins TRBV7-2 to TRBJ2-1; maybe TRBD2 (6 bases). The germline gives CDR1 SGHTA, CDR2 FQGNSA. Trimming took off 1 base at V and 7 bases at J, with 11 bases between the two ends. This CDR3 region has 14 residues. The CDR3 loop is CASSLGLGVNEQFF. DNA of the CDR3: TGTGCCAGCAGCTTAGGACTAGGGGTAAATGAGCAGTTCTTC.

The chain carries TRBV18 and TRBJ1-5; D remains ambiguous. The CDR3 is 15 amino acids. The V gene's germline CDR1 is KGHSH and CDR2 LQKENI. Trimming left V 3 bases short and J 1 base short, with 10 bases between. The CDR3 sequence is CASSPEGFSNQPQHF. In DNA form, the CDR3 reads TGTGCCAGCTCACCCGAGGGATTCAGCAATCAGCCCCAGCATTTT.

The V gene is TRBV29-1, the J gene TRBJ2-5; D may be TRBD1 (5 bases). This CDR3 spans 13 amino acids. Germline V CDR1 and CDR2: SQVTM, ANQGSEA. The V end was cut by 4 bases, the J end by 1 base, with 10 bases between. The CDR3 bases are TGCAGCGTTGGAAGGGGCGGCCAAGAGACCCAGTACTTC. This translates into CSVGRGGQETQYF.

The chain carries TRBV6-5 and TRBJ1-5; 8 bases are a match to TRBD1. Germline V gene sequence: CDR1 MNHEY, CDR2 SVGAGI. The V segment lost 6 bases and the J segment 2 bases; nucleotides outside the gene matches: 6. There are 15 residues in the CDR3. The CDR3: CASRRDRSGNQPQHF. The CDR3, as DNA: TGTGCCAGCAGACGGGACAGGTCGGGCAATCAGCCCCAGCATTTT.